The 21 T cell receptor beta chains below all came from one sample that was sequenced in a study of blood T cell repertoires in COVID-19. Generated by immunoSEQ multiplex PCR, the TCRdb table keeps only in-frame clones and is missing some. The sample has 40,000 to 55,000 clones, 70% to 80% seen once; the top ten hold around a fifth. The sample consisted of peripheral blood. The origin of the receptors is a man in his 70s with acute or convalescent COVID-19.

The V gene is TRBV6-5, the J gene TRBJ1-2; 7 bases agree with TRBD1. V shed 6 bases, J shed 3 bases, and the junction held 10 bases outside the gene matches. The CDR3 totals 15 residues. The germline V gene encodes CDR1 MNHEY and CDR2 SVGAGI. The CDR3 nucleotides read TGTGCCAGCAGCAATTACAGGGGAGGTCACTATGGCTACACCTTC. Its translation is CASSNYRGGHYGYTF.

V and J are TRBV2 and TRBJ1-1; maybe TRBD1 (5 bases). The V end lost 5 bases, the J end lost 4 bases, and 11 bases lay between the germline ends. CDR3 size: 13 residues. The V gene's germline CDR1 is SNHLY and CDR2 FYNNEI. The CDR3 DNA reads as TGTGCCAGCAGTTGGACACCAACCACTGAAGCTTTCTTT. It codes for CASSWTPTTEAFF.

The chain recombines TRBV4-1 with TRBJ1-4, with 10 bases fitting TRBD1. The J segment lost 16 bases and the V segment lost 3 bases, leaving 14 bases of the junction unmatched. This CDR3 region has 15 residues. Germline values: CDR1 MGHRA, CDR2 YSYEKL. The CDR3 DNA follows: TGCGCCAGCAGCCAGGTCGACAGGGGGCCAATGAATAAGTTTTTT. Translated, it gives CASSQVDRGPMNKFF.

The rearrangement joins TRBV4-1 to TRBJ2-2; TRBD1 aligns across 9 bases. The CDR3 consists of 16 residues. Trimming took 4 bases from V and 6 from J; bases not matched to a gene: 9. CDR1 and CDR2 from the germline V gene are MGHRA and YSYEKL. CDR3 DNA sequence: TGCGCCAGCAGCCTGGACAGGGGCCGGGTCGCCGGGGAGCTGTTTTTT. Protein product: CASSLDRGRVAGELFF.

The chain couples TRBV4-1 to TRBJ2-3, with TRBD1 as a possible D gene (5 bases). There are 15 residues in the CDR3. Germline CDR1 and CDR2: MGHRA and YSYEKL. Trimming stripped 1 base from V and 0 bases from J, with 8 bases between. CDR3 nucleotides: TGCGCCAGCAGCCAAGCCTGGGGCAGCACAGATACGCAGTATTTT. It translates to CASSQAWGSTDTQYF.

This clone was seen ten or more times. The chain uses TRBV19 and TRBJ1-1; 9 nucleotides match TRBD1. Germline CDR1 is LNHDA and CDR2 is SQIVND (reference sequence). J was trimmed by 4 bases and V by 7 bases; bases with no gene match: 7. The CDR3 runs to 14 residues. The DNA of the CDR3 is TGTGCCAGTACAAGGCAGACAGGGGGCACTGAAGCTTTCTTT. Amino acid sequence: CASTRQTGGTEAFF.

The chain has TRBV4-2 and TRBJ2-7, with D tentatively TRBD2 (6 bases). This CDR3 spans 14 amino acids. The V end lost 4 bases, the J end lost 6 bases, and 16 bases lay between the germline ends. Germline values: CDR1 LGHNA, CDR2 YNFKEQ. The DNA for the CDR3 is TGTGCCAGCAGCCCTGGCCCCGGGAGCCTCGAGCAGTACTTC. Amino acids: CASSPGPGSLEQYF.

The chain employs TRBV6-6 and TRBJ2-7, with TRBD1 identical over 10 bases. This CDR3 spans 14 amino acids. In germline, CDR1 is MNHNY, CDR2 SVGAGI (reference sequence). J gave up 6 bases and V 4 bases, and 6 bases lay outside the gene matches. The CDR3 here is CASSSGTGVGEQYF. The CDR3 DNA reads TGTGCCAGCAGTTCCGGGACAGGGGTTGGCGAGCAGTACTTC.

The chain carries TRBV12-5 and TRBJ1-5, with D unclear. This CDR3 has 16 residues. Germline V lookup: CDR1 LGHNT, CDR2 FRNRAP. V lost 2 bases and J 4 bases, leaving 15 bases between the germline ends. CDR3 in DNA: TGTGCTAGTGGTTTGCCCCAGGCCCACGAAAATCAGCCCCAGCATTTT. Its translation: CASGLPQAHENQPQHF.

This chain joins TRBV4-1 and TRBJ1-2; D is undetermined. CDR1 is MGHRA and CDR2 is YSYEKL in the germline V gene. Deletions cut 1 base from V and 2 bases from J, with 17 bases between. CDR3 length: 17 amino acids. This CDR3 reads CASSQVRPGIFNYGYTF. The CDR3 region has the DNA TGCGCCAGCAGCCAAGTTCGGCCCGGGATCTTCAACTATGGCTACACCTTC.

The chain is built from TRBV27 and TRBJ2-7; D is ambiguous. CDR1 is MNHEY, CDR2 SMNVEV, per germline (reference sequence). V was trimmed by 6 bases and J by 4 bases, leaving 10 bases between them. The CDR3 length is 12 residues. The CDR3 region has the DNA TGTGCCAGCAGAGATAACACGTACGAGCAGTACTTC. Its protein product is CASRDNTYEQYF.

The chain carries TRBV19 and TRBJ2-3; 7 bases are a match to TRBD1. V was pared by 3 bases and J by 6 bases, with 9 bases of the junction left unmatched. The V gene's germline CDR1 is LNHDA and CDR2 SQIVND (reference sequence). The CDR3 is made up of 15 amino acids. CDR3 coding DNA: TGTGCCAGTAGTATTTTGAACAGGGGATTGGATACGCAGTATTTT. Protein product: CASSILNRGLDTQYF.

This sequence joins TRBV4-1 and TRBJ2-4; D not resolved. This CDR3 is built from 13 residues. Germline CDR1 and CDR2: MGHRA and YSYEKL. V was pared by 5 bases and J by 9 bases, with 14 bases between. CDR3 region: CASSALDPPIQYF. DNA of the CDR3: TGCGCCAGCAGCGCCCTAGACCCACCCATTCAGTACTTC.

This sequence joins TRBV7-2 and TRBJ2-7, with TRBD2 matching over 8 bases. This CDR3 region has 15 residues. The V gene's germline CDR1 is SGHTA and CDR2 FQGNSA. V was pared by 1 base and J by 2 bases, with 4 bases of the junction left unmatched. CDR3 residues: CASSLDGGGTYEQYF. CDR3 coding DNA: TGTGCCAGCAGCTTAGATGGCGGGGGGACCTACGAGCAGTACTTC.

This chain joins TRBV4-3 and TRBJ1-2; TRBD1 might be the D (5 bases). Germline V gene lookup returns CDR1 LGHNA and CDR2 YSLEER. V was clipped by 3 bases and J by 7 bases, with 15 bases between them. The CDR3 is 14 amino acids. CDR3 in DNA: TGCGCCAGCAGCCACTTAGAGGCGGGGCGTGGCTACACCTTC. Amino acid sequence: CASSHLEAGRGYTF.

V gene TRBV7-3 combines with J gene TRBJ1-6, with D unresolved. Germline V gene data show CDR1 as SGHTA and CDR2 as FQGTGA. The CDR3 extends over 14 amino acids. The V gene lost 8 bases and the J gene lost 0 bases, with 8 bases spanning the gap. CDR3 protein: CASRGSSYNSPLHF. The DNA for the CDR3 is TGTGCCAGCCGAGGGAGCTCCTATAATTCACCCCTCCACTTT.

V usage is TRBV10-2 and J usage is TRBJ2-7; 7 bases are shared with TRBD1. V was clipped by 6 bases and J by 6 bases; unmatched bases: 8. The CDR3 runs to 13 residues. Per germline, CDR1 WSHSY and CDR2 SAAADI. The CDR3 nucleotides are TGCGCCAGCAGCGGACAGGCCGCCGGCGAGCAGTACTTC. Translated: CASSGQAAGEQYF.

The rearrangement uses TRBV5-5 and TRBJ2-5, with a possible D match to TRBD2 (5 bases). The CDR3 covers 16 residues. Per the germline V gene, CDR1 is SGHKS and CDR2 is YYEKEE (reference sequence). Deletions cut 1 base from V and 2 bases from J, with 15 bases between. The CDR3 DNA reads as TGTGCCAGCAGCTTGTATGGGGTCAGCGGACAAGAGACCCAGTACTTC. This translates into CASSLYGVSGQETQYF.

The V and J genes are TRBV19 and TRBJ2-2; perhaps TRBD1 as D (5 bases). This CDR3 has 15 amino acids. Germline loops: CDR1 LNHDA, CDR2 SQIVND (reference sequence). V lost 4 bases, J lost 3 bases, and 12 bases lay in between. Here the CDR3 DNA reads TGTGCCAGTAGTAGGGAAGGGGCCCACACCGGGGAGCTGTTTTTT. It encodes CASSREGAHTGELFF. Full variable domain (remainder filled in from reference TRBV19 and TRBJ2-2): DGGITQSPKYLFRKEGQNVTLSCEQNLNHDAMYWYRQDPGQGLRLIYYSQIVNDFQKGDIAEGYSVSREKKESFPLTVTSAQKNPTAFYLCASSREGAHTGELFFGEGSRLTVL.

The chain carries TRBV7-8 and TRBJ1-3; D unclear. Germline assignment: CDR1 SGHVS and CDR2 FQNEAQ. The V gene lost 4 bases and the J gene lost 0 bases, with 13 bases spanning the gap. The CDR3 is 16 amino acids. This CDR3 is CASSSGGEISGNTIYF. CDR3 coding DNA: TGTGCCAGCAGCTCGGGCGGGGAGATCTCTGGAAACACCATATATTTT.

V is TRBV30 and J is TRBJ1-2, with 9 bases that match TRBD1. The CDR3 is 16 amino acids. In germline, CDR1 is GTSNPN, CDR2 SVGIG (reference sequence). V was clipped by 1 base and J by 2 bases; unmatched bases: 8. The CDR3 loop is CAWSGQGVRPNYGYTF. CDR3 bases: TGTGCCTGGAGTGGACAGGGGGTGCGGCCGAACTATGGCTACACCTTC.